This TCR beta chain was identified during a study of T cell clones after liver transplantation. Across the study: A pre-transplant mixed lymphocyte reaction with TCRbeta sequencing defined graft-donor-reactive clones followed in post-transplant blood. Tolerance: complete withdrawal held at least one year, liver enzymes staying within twice normal.

Germline V gives CDR1 MGHRA, CDR2 YSYEKL. The CDR3 is 16 residues long. V dropped 4 bases and J dropped 0; count of bases not matched to a gene: 8. Sequencing used immunoSEQ multiplex PCR; TCRdb keeps in-frame clones, though not all of them. The sample lists roughly 97,000 clones, approximately 78% occurring once. The sequence was obtained from a human donor who received a liver transplant. Sequenced here: CD4+ T cells from blood, sampled before liver transplant. The V call is TRBV4-1, the J call TRBJ1-1, with TRBD1 matching over 7 bases. The CDR3 bases are TGCGCCAGCAGCCTTCCAGGGGGGGGAATGAACACTGAAGCTTTCTTT. Encoded protein: CASSLPGGGMNTEAFF.